This T cell receptor beta chain emerged from a study of PD-1 blockade in classical Hodgkin lymphoma. Whole-study results and caveats: Only CD4+ TCR diversity, not CD8+, had risen significantly by C4D1. Complete responders' diversity at baseline resembled that of newly diagnosed patients.

Profiled with immunoSEQ multiplex PCR; TCRdb holds only in-frame clones, not every one. The sample has under 60,000 clones; just under 75% are singletons. Every patient experienced relapse after autologous stem cell transplantation, and brentuximab vedotin exposure varied. About this clone itself: What it binds is not known.

Germline V lookup: CDR1 MNHEY, CDR2 SVGAGI. This CDR3 is built from 15 residues. V dropped 8 bases and J dropped 1; count of bases not matched to a gene: 5. The chain joins TRBV6-5 to TRBJ1-5, with TRBD1 matching over 10 bases. The sample was peripheral blood mononuclear cells (PBMCs), taken before the second cycle of nivolumab. This clonotype was obtained from a human donor with classical Hodgkin lymphoma. The CDR3 here is CASSPGQGSNQPQHF. CDR3 sequence (DNA): TGTGCCAGCTCTCCGGGACAGGGGAGCAATCAGCCCCAGCATTTT.